This T cell receptor (beta chain) was retrieved from a study of T-cell reconstitution after alpha-beta-depleted transplantation in children. This clonotype was observed a few times. Researchers prepared the TCRbeta library using unique molecular identifiers, the study reports. Each CDR3 protein is one row after TCRdb ran MiXCR on the PCR reads. This sample carries just under 550,000 distinct CDR3 sequences, around 17% of them seen once, and the ten largest clones take 3.3%. The sequence was obtained from a human donor who donated a stem cell graft to a child with acute lymphoblastic leukemia. The sequenced sample was PBMCs from the stem cell graft donor, obtained from the stem cell graft.

This CDR3 reads CASSPPNREPNQPQHF. In nucleotides, the CDR3 is TGTGCCAGCTCACCACCGAACAGGGAGCCGAATCAGCCCCAGCATTTT. The chain is built from TRBV18 and TRBJ1-5, with D tentatively TRBD1 (6 bases). Germline V gene lookup returns CDR1 KGHSH and CDR2 LQKENI. The CDR3 has 16 amino acids. V shed 0 bases and J shed 4 bases, with 13 bases lying between them.